One sample yielded the 25 T cell receptor beta chains listed below, sequenced in a study of control samples from healthy donors and cancer patients. Produced via immunoSEQ multiplex PCR; TCRdb's table is partial and in-frame only. The data contain fewer than 100,000 clones, roughly four fifths of them singletons. The sample taken for sequencing was blood. These receptors came from a woman aged 55-75 years in good health.

The chain links TRBV10-2 to TRBJ1-1, with TRBD1 as a possible D gene (5 bases). The CDR3 is 15 residues long. Germline V gene sequence: CDR1 WSHSY, CDR2 SAAADI. V was shortened by 4 bases and J by 7 bases, with 19 bases between the two germline ends. Here the CDR3 DNA reads TGCGCCAGCAGTGTGCCCCCTGGAGGGGTAGATGAAGCTTTCTTT. It yields the protein CASSVPPGGVDEAFF.

The V and J genes are TRBV2 and TRBJ2-1; 8 positions agree with TRBD2. J gave up 6 bases and V 11 bases, and 9 bases lay outside the gene matches. Germline V CDR1 and CDR2: SNHLY, FYNNEI. The CDR3 has 13 amino acids. The CDR3 DNA sequence: TGTGCCCAAAGCGTGAGCGGGGGCAATGAGCAGTTCTTC. Its protein product is CAQSVSGGNEQFF. The full variable domain, its missing parts supplied by reference TRBV2 and TRBJ2-1, is EPEVTQTPSHQVTQMGQEVILRCVPISNHLYFYWYRQILGQKVEFLVSFYNNEISEKSEIFDDQFSVERPDGSNFTLKIRSTKLEDSAMYFCAQSVSGGNEQFFGPGTRLTVL.

This clone appeared once. V is TRBV19 and J is TRBJ1-2; 8 bases align to TRBD1. From germline, CDR1 is LNHDA and CDR2 SQIVND (reference sequence). The V and J ends lost 5 bases and 4 bases, in that order; junction bases with no gene match: 9. This CDR3 is built from 15 residues. DNA of the CDR3: TGTGCCAGTAGTGTCCCGACAGGGGCCCTCTATGGCTACACCTTC. Residues: CASSVPTGALYGYTF.

The chain uses TRBV27 and TRBJ2-3; no definite D call. The CDR3 spans 11 residues. V was cut by 2 bases and J by 10 bases, with 7 bases left in between. CDR1 and CDR2 (germline): MNHEY, SMNVEV (reference sequence). CDR3 protein: CASSLGVAQYF. In nucleotides, the CDR3 is TGTGCCAGCAGTTTAGGGGTCGCGCAGTATTTT.

The V gene is TRBV21-1, the J gene TRBJ2-3; TRBD2 is the table's D call and was not checked against the DNA. TRBV21-1 represents a pseudogene. The CDR3 is made up of 15 amino acids. The CDR3: CASSNRRLKSRRQYF. The CDR3 nucleotides read TGTGCCAGCAGCAATCGCCGGCTCAAATCTAGAAGACAGTATTTT.

V is TRBV4-3 and J is TRBJ1-1, with D unclear. The V end was cut by 4 bases, the J end by 2 bases, with 14 bases between. Germline V lookup: CDR1 LGHNA, CDR2 YSLEER. CDR3 length: 15 amino acids. The CDR3 region has the DNA TGCGCCAGCAGCCGGGGAGGGCAGACTAACACTGAAGCTTTCTTT. Translating it yields CASSRGGQTNTEAFF.

The chain combines TRBV28 with TRBJ1-5, with TRBD1 matching 8 bases. The V segment lost 6 bases and the J segment 6 bases; nucleotides outside the gene matches: 10. Germline V gene lookup returns CDR1 MDHEN and CDR2 SYDVKM. The CDR3 covers 15 residues. In nucleotides, the CDR3 is TGTGCCAGCAGCCAAGAAGGACAGGGACGTCAGCCCCAGCATTTT. It codes for CASSQEGQGRQPQHF.

The V call is TRBV3-1 (or the pseudogene TRBV3-2), the J call TRBJ2-1; 12 nucleotides agree with TRBD2. J was trimmed by 8 bases and V by 4 bases; bases with no gene match: 9. Germline-derived CDR1 and CDR2 are LGHDT and YNNKEL (reference sequence). CDR3 length equals 16 residues. DNA for the CDR3: TGTGCCAGCAGCCGATCTAGCGGGGGGGTCAGTTATGAGCAGTTCTTC. Translation: CASSRSSGGVSYEQFF.

The genes are TRBV11-2 and TRBJ2-1; D may correspond to TRBD1 or TRBD2 (5 bases each). Trimming shortened V by 1 base and J by 6 bases, and 13 bases separated the two germline ends. CDR1 SGHAT and CDR2 FQNNGV come from the germline V gene. CDR3 length equals 15 residues. DNA for the CDR3: TGTGCCAGCAGCTTAGGGGGCACAGGAGGCAATGAGCAGTTCTTC. Translation: CASSLGGTGGNEQFF.

There are a few counts of this clone. This chain joins TRBV29-1 and TRBJ2-6; the match to TRBD1 covers 7 bases. With 7 bases clipped from V and 2 bases from J, the junction kept 5 bases outside the gene matches. The length of the CDR3 is 14 residues. Germline V lookup: CDR1 SQVTM, CDR2 ANQGSEA. DNA of the CDR3: TGCAGCGGCCAGACAGGGACTGGGGCCAACGTCCTGACTTTC. This sequence encodes CSGQTGTGANVLTF.

The chain is built from TRBV18 and TRBJ2-3, with D uncertain. V shed 1 base and J shed 2 bases, with 13 bases lying between them. From germline, CDR1 is KGHSH and CDR2 LQKENI. The CDR3 runs to 16 residues. CDR3 loop: CASSPLPAQHTDTQYF. The CDR3 nucleotides are TGTGCCAGCTCACCACTCCCAGCTCAACACACAGATACGCAGTATTTT.

The chain employs TRBV28 and TRBJ2-1, with 11 nucleotides matching TRBD1. This CDR3 comprises 16 residues. V trimming: 5 bases; J trimming: 9 bases; junction bases outside the gene matches: 12. Germline CDR1 is MDHEN and CDR2 is SYDVKM. CDR3 sequence: CASSLHGTGGGSEQFF. The CDR3 bases are TGTGCCAGCAGTCTCCACGGGACAGGGGGTGGGAGTGAGCAGTTCTTC.

This chain connects TRBV6-5 to TRBJ1-4, with D perhaps matching TRBD1 (6 bases). Germline CDR1 MNHEY, CDR2 SVGAGI. The CDR3 contains 15 residues. The V end was cut by 8 bases, the J end by 4 bases, with 17 bases between. The CDR3 region is CASAILGGSNEKLFF. The CDR3, as DNA: TGTGCCAGCGCTATCCTAGGGGGGAGTAATGAAAAACTGTTTTTT.

The chain recombines TRBV10-2 with TRBJ1-2; possibly TRBD1 for D (5 bases). Trimming shortened V by 7 bases and J by 4 bases, and 10 bases separated the two germline ends. The CDR3 is 12 residues long. Germline lookup yields CDR1 WSHSY and CDR2 SAAADI. In nucleotides, the CDR3 is TGCGCCAGCACGTCAGGGAGCTATGGCTACACCTTC. Its translation: CASTSGSYGYTF.

In its sample, this clone is large. The rearrangement uses TRBV10-3 and TRBJ2-7; D is ambiguous. Trimming removed 2 bases at V and 7 bases at J, with 9 bases between. CDR3 size: 12 residues. Germline-derived CDR1 and CDR2 are ENHRY and SYGVKD. The CDR3 bases are TGTGCCATCAGTGAGGGGTTAGGGGAGCAGTACTTC. This translates into CAISEGLGEQYF.

This clone has only a few counts. The chain is built from TRBV5-4 and TRBJ2-5; D assignment may be TRBD1 or TRBD2 (6 bases each). The CDR3 runs 15 residues. V was shortened by 4 bases and J by 4 bases, with 17 bases between the two germline ends. Germline-derived CDR1 and CDR2 are SGHNT and YYREEE (reference sequence). CDR3 bases: TGTGCCAGCAGCCTGGCCCCGGGGGCTGGAGAGACCCAGTACTTC. This codes for CASSLAPGAGETQYF.

In nucleotides, the CDR3 is TGTGCCAGCAGTAAAAGGGGGCAGCGGAATGAAAAACTGTTTTTT. Residues: CASSKRGQRNEKLFF. The chain has TRBV2 and TRBJ1-4; TRBD1 matches 7 bases. V lost 5 bases to trimming and J lost 5 bases; unmatched junction nucleotides: 8. Germline loops: CDR1 SNHLY, CDR2 FYNNEI. The CDR3 contains 15 residues.

V gene TRBV15 combines with J gene TRBJ2-7, with a weak D call TRBD2 (7 bases). The CDR3 length is 16 residues. V was clipped by 1 base and J by 5 bases, with 18 bases between them. CDR1 and CDR2 (germline): LNHNV, YYDKDF (reference sequence). The CDR3, as DNA: TGTGCCACCAGCAGAGGTGGGGCGGGGGCAGTCCACGAGCAGTACTTC. Its translation is CATSRGGAGAVHEQYF.

The J gene is TRBJ1-1, the V gene TRBV29-1, with D uncertain. Trimming cost V 6 bases and J 1 base, with 9 bases left between them. CDR1 is SQVTM, CDR2 ANQGSEA, per germline. This CDR3 is built from 12 residues. The CDR3 loop reads CSVSDGNTEAFF. Written as DNA, the CDR3 is TGCAGCGTCTCGGACGGGAACACTGAAGCTTTCTTT.

The V and J genes are TRBV6-6 and TRBJ1-5; TRBD1 agrees at 7 bases. Per the germline V gene, CDR1 is MNHNY and CDR2 is SVGAGI (reference sequence). This CDR3 has 15 amino acids. The V and J ends lost 5 bases and 3 bases, in that order; junction bases with no gene match: 7. In DNA form, the CDR3 reads TGTGCCAGCAGTCCTACCGACAGGGCCAATCAGCCCCAGCATTTT. This sequence encodes CASSPTDRANQPQHF.

This clone has just one count. The chain couples TRBV9 to TRBJ2-3; TRBD2 matches 7 bases. CDR1 and CDR2 from the germline V gene are SGDLS and YYNGEE. Trimming took 0 bases from V and 11 from J; bases not matched to a gene: 3. The CDR3 has 12 residues. This CDR3 is CASSVDGGVQYF. The CDR3 DNA follows: TGTGCCAGCAGCGTAGATGGGGGGGTGCAGTATTTT. The whole variable domain, filled in from reference TRBV9 and TRBJ2-3, reads DSGVTQTPKHLITATGQRVTLRCSPRSGDLSVYWYQQSLDQGLQFLIQYYNGEERAKGNILERFSAQQFPDLHSELNLSSLELGDSALYFCASSVDGGVQYFGPGTRLTVL.

The gene calls are TRBV19 and TRBJ1-5; maybe TRBD1 (6 bases). Trimming cost V 5 bases and J 0 bases, with 17 bases left between them. This CDR3 has 17 amino acids. CDR1 and CDR2 (germline): LNHDA, SQIVND (reference sequence). For the CDR3, the DNA is TGTGCCAGTAGTCCGAGCGCCGGGACATATAGCAATCAGCCCCAGCATTTT. Translating it yields CASSPSAGTYSNQPQHF.

J is TRBJ2-4 and V is TRBV29-1; 8 nucleotides line up with TRBD2. The germline V gene encodes CDR1 SQVTM and CDR2 ANQGSEA. The CDR3 length is 14 residues. V lost 3 bases, J lost 4 bases, and 5 bases stayed unmatched. The CDR3 region is CSVEAGGGKNIQYF. The CDR3 bases are TGCAGCGTTGAGGCGGGGGGAGGGAAAAACATTCAGTACTTC.

The V call is TRBV11-2, the J call TRBJ1-1, with D tentatively TRBD1 (5 bases). Germline V gene sequence: CDR1 SGHAT, CDR2 FQNNGV. The V end was cut by 4 bases, the J end by 0 bases, with 12 bases between. There are 15 residues in the CDR3. The CDR3 reads CASSSEGSMNTEAFF. The CDR3 nucleotides read TGTGCCAGCAGCTCGGAGGGGTCCATGAACACTGAAGCTTTCTTT. The full variable domain, its missing parts supplied by reference TRBV11-2 and TRBJ1-1, is EAGVAQSPRYKIIEKRQSVAFWCNPISGHATLYWYQQILGQGPKLLIQFQNNGVVDDSQLPKDRFSAERLKGVDSTLKIQPAKLEDSAVYLCASSSEGSMNTEAFFGQGTRLTVV.

J is TRBJ2-7 and V is TRBV7-9; TRBD2 matches at 9 bases. This CDR3 contains 13 residues. The trim removed 5 bases at V and 7 bases at J, leaving 6 bases unmatched. CDR1 SEHNR and CDR2 FQNEAQ come from the germline V gene (reference sequence). CDR3: CASSPSGGREQYF. Here the CDR3 DNA reads TGTGCCAGCAGCCCAAGCGGGGGGAGGGAGCAGTACTTC.